Given below is one T cell receptor beta chain in context. The sample belongs to a study of shared clonotypes between healthy human individuals. Using immunoSEQ multiplex PCR, the repertoire was profiled, and TCRdb retains in-frame clones only, with some absent. Of approximately 480,000 clones in the sample, about 79% were seen once. CDR1 and CDR2 from the germline V gene are MDHEN and SYDVKM. Trimming shortened V by 3 bases and J by 4 bases, and 13 bases separated the two germline ends. CDR3 length equals 16 residues. The TCR was taken from a woman aged 40 to 50 in good health. Some clones in this sample may be carry-over from other donors' samples. The chain carries TRBV28 and TRBJ1-6, with TRBD1 as a possible D gene (6 bases). Sequenced input: PBMCs. The CDR3 region has the DNA TGTGCCAGCAGTTTTTACCGAGGGGGGTATAATTCACCCCTCCACTTT. It codes for CASSFYRGGYNSPLHF.